A selection of T cell receptor beta chains follows, all from one sample in a study of chemoradiotherapy in HPV16-positive cancers. The data were produced by immunoSEQ multiplex PCR, yet TCRdb's version contains in-frame clones alone and is incomplete. Of 20,000 to 30,000 clones in the sample, about 88% were seen once. Specimen: blood, collected from a patient who underwent chemoradiotherapy. The receptors come from a human donor with HPV-associated anogenital cancer. The conserved cysteine and the conserved F or W are not part of the CDR3 here. The order of the fields is V gene, clone size, CDR3 protein. Not every row has a clone size; where given, it reads once, few, many or a size class.

TRBV29-1 | . | SAVRQGHGYT
TRBV5-1 | . | ASSPRRGGISYEQY
TRBV5-1 | . | ASRDVSSGNTIY
TRBV5-5 | . | ASSFEGNQPQH
TRBV15 | . | ATGRGSYGYT
TRBV5-1 | . | ASSRQGGMNTEAF
TRBV4-1 | . | ASSQEGQETQY
TRBV30 | . | AWSGGRGGQETQY
TRBV4-1 | few | ASSRDGANTGELF
TRBV28 | . | ASSPPARGSPLH
TRBV5-4 | . | ASSLELLGEQY
TRBV4-3 | . | ASSQDPGQGAYGYT
TRBV19 | once | ASSMGGRPRNSGGYT
TRBV5-6 | few | ASSLVSGLRPTQY
TRBV30 | . | AWSSRGNQPQH
TRBV6-5 | . | ASSPTATNEKLF
TRBV5-4 | once | ASSLAPRGGETQY
TRBV6-1 | . | ASSGRGTGSEKLF
TRBV5-8 | . | ASSLGRPDGYT
TRBV9 | few | ASARGAELYNEQF
TRBV5-4 | . | ASSLTGSYNEQF
TRBV5-6 | once | ASTWGVENEQF
TRBV13 | . | ASSLGSRGTEAF
TRBV10-1 | . | ASSPRLSSTDTQY
TRBV27 | . | ASSLGEKLF
TRBV5-1 | few | ASSEKAGIPGDTQY
TRBV19 | few | ASRTGANLYNEQF
TRBV19 | few | ASIQRGNNQPQH
TRBV7-8 | . | ASSTSGANVLT
TRBV4-1 | . | ASSQGSGGTYEQY
TRBV6-6 | . | ASSYSDNQPQH
TRBV19 | . | ASVFGGLNYGYT
TRBV29-1 | . | SVGDLGVQGYT
TRBV5-4 | . | ASSPGGSTNEKLF
TRBV7-8 | . | ASELVAGEWETQY
TRBV5-6 | once | ASSFRTSRNNEQF
TRBV30 | few | AWRLAGVGEQY
TRBV7-3 | once | ATAGPTGELF
TRBV7-2 | . | ASSSTGGAVYEQY
TRBV11-2 | . | ASSLVSRASRPLH
TRBV11-2 | . | ASRRTSGDTGELF
TRBV30 | . | AWSGQGRIQY
TRBV11-1 | . | ASSFAGMNTEAF
TRBV7-2 | . | ASSLPGGSSYEQY
TRBV18 | . | ASSPTRRGGDEQY
TRBV5-4 | . | ASSLGAGGPQYEQY
TRBV19 | . | ASSIAGVDSYEQY
TRBV18 | . | ASSPPYVRNTEAF
TRBV6-6 | . | ASSYSIGTGEQPQH
TRBV30 | . | AWSLTTGLKGEKLF
TRBV5-6 | . | ASSLDSWNTEAF